This T cell receptor (beta chain) was retrieved from a study of shared clonotypes between healthy human individuals. The wider study: Three plates were used per donor for CD4 naive, three for CD4 memory, two for CD8 naive and one for CD8 memory. Study conclusions and caveats: Across a handful of donors, naive CD4 shared 5% to 6%, naive CD8 more than 3%, memory CD4 roughly 2.2%, memory CD8 more than 0.35%. Generation probabilities were higher for clonotypes shared across all four sorted-subset donors than for unshared ones.

The assay was immunoSEQ multiplex PCR, and TCRdb's table has in-frame clones only and misses some. Counted here are over 1.4 million clones, roughly 97% occurring once; the ten biggest clones make up approximately 1.2%. This CDR3 has 16 residues. Losses at the gene ends were 3 bases for V and 0 bases for J; bases not matched to a gene: 5. The germline V gene has CDR1 SGHRS and CDR2 YFSETQ. To note about this clone: Its antigen is still unknown.

Donors comprised only Caucasian adults living in Nashville, Tennessee. This TCR came from a man aged 25 to 40 in good health. V and J are TRBV5-1 and TRBJ2-2; 7 bases map to TRBD1. The sequencing input was naive CD4+ T cells sorted from blood. This sample's subset: CD45RA+ positively selected. CDR3 DNA: TGCGCCAGCAGCTACGGACAGGTGACGAACACCGGGGAGCTGTTTTTT. Translating gives CASSYGQVTNTGELFF.